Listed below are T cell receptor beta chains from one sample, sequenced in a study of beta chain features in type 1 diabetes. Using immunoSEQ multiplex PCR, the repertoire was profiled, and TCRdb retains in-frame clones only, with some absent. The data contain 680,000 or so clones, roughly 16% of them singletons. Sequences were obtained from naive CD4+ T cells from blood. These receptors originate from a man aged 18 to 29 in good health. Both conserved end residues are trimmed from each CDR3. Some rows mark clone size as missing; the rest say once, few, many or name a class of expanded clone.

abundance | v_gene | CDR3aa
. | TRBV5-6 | ASSLQGRMNTEAF
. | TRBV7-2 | ASRQGTSRNEQF
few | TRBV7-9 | ASSLGWTGVSPLH
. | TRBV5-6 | ASSSGQGLNTEAF
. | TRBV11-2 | ASSLRVVETQY
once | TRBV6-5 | ASSYQGSSYEQY
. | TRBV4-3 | ASSQELRLAVTGELF
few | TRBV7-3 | ASSPGRDQETQY
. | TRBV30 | AWRNGDRGNEKLF
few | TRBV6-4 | ASRRSGGTNEKLF
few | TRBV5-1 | ASSLEAGPRETQY
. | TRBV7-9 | ASSSTGTDGYT
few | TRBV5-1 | ASSLARQDNNEQF
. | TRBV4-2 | ASSQGRRTGSNYEQY
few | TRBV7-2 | ASSLASDYGYT
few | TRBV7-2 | ASSPGTDTQY
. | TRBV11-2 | ASTRLGLGKETQY